A selection of T cell receptor beta chains follows, all from one sample in a study of T cell responses to AZD1222 COVID-19 vaccine. Clones were read by immunoSEQ multiplex PCR, and TCRdb kept only the in-frame ones, dropping some. The table has around 96,000 clones, about 86% seen once; the top ten hold approximately 5.6%. Sample: peripheral blood, taken 28 days after the second AZD1222 dose. Every receptor here comes from an adult who received the AZD1222 COVID-19 vaccine. Each CDR3 is given with its conserved first and last residue. A D gene is named only where the DNA matches it firmly. Some rows have no size entry. The others give once, few or many, or a class for an expanded clone.

V gene	CDR3 length	clone size	J gene	D gene	CDR3 DNA	CDR3 protein
TRBV28	17	NA	TRBJ2-7	TRBD2	TGTGCCAGCATTGTAGGAGGGACTAGCGGGAGGTATGGCGAGCAGTACTTC	CASIVGGTSGRYGEQYF
TRBV19	14	NA	TRBJ1-1	NA	TGTGCCAGTCTCTCACGCGGGACGGTGACTGAAGCTTTCTTT	CASLSRGTVTEAFF
TRBV5-1	15	NA	TRBJ2-7	TRBD1	TGCGCCAGCAGCCCCTCTAAACAGGGGGTCTACGAGCAGTACTTC	CASSPSKQGVYEQYF
TRBV19	15	NA	TRBJ1-4	NA	TGTGCCAGTAGTGGCTTACGAACTGGTAATGAAAAACTGTTTTTT	CASSGLRTGNEKLFF
TRBV10-1	15	NA	TRBJ1-1	TRBD1	TGCGCCAGCAGAGCCCTTCAGGGGGGGAACACTGAAGCTTTCTTT	CASRALQGGNTEAFF
TRBV18	16	once	TRBJ1-3	NA	TGTGCCAGCTCACCGGGGGACGGTGCCTCTGGAAACACCATATATTTT	CASSPGDGASGNTIYF
TRBV5-4	16	NA	TRBJ2-3	TRBD2	TGTGCCAGCACTCTGAGGCTAGCGGAGGGCACAGATACGCAGTATTTT	CASTLRLAEGTDTQYF
TRBV12-3/TRBV12-4	12	few	TRBJ1-1	NA	TGTGCCAGCAGTTTAGGGTCCCCTGAAGCTTTCTTT	CASSLGSPEAFF
TRBV27	14	NA	TRBJ2-7	TRBD1	TGTGCCAGCAGTCACTCCGGGACAGTCTACGAGCAGTACTTC	CASSHSGTVYEQYF
TRBV30	13	NA	TRBJ1-5	NA	TGTGCCTGGAGTTTATCGGGGGATCAGCCCCAGCATTTT	CAWSLSGDQPQHF
TRBV5-1	14	NA	TRBJ2-5	TRBD1	TGCGCCAGCAGCTCAGGACAGGCCCAAGAGACCCAGTACTTC	CASSSGQAQETQYF
TRBV5-4	15	once	TRBJ2-7	NA	TGTGCCAGCAGCTTGGTAGCCGGGTCCTACTACGAGCAGTACTTC	CASSLVAGSYYEQYF
TRBV28	15	NA	TRBJ1-6	NA	TGTGCCAGCAGTCCCAGTCAGGGACGCAATTCACCCCTCCACTTT	CASSPSQGRNSPLHF
TRBV27	14	NA	TRBJ1-3	NA	TGTGCCAGCAGTGCACAGGGCTCTGGAAACACCATATATTTT	CASSAQGSGNTIYF
TRBV14	16	NA	TRBJ2-2	NA	TGTGCCAGCAGCCAAGCCACAACCACAGGGAGCGGGGAGCTGTTTTTT	CASSQATTTGSGELFF
TRBV19	13	NA	TRBJ1-5	TRBD1	TGTGCCAGTTCAGGACAGGGGGATCAGCCCCAGCATTTT	CASSGQGDQPQHF
TRBV27	17	NA	TRBJ2-3	NA	TGTGCCAGCAGTTCCCTTCCCGGGGGCCGCAGCACAGATACGCAGTATTTT	CASSSLPGGRSTDTQYF
TRBV4-1	16	NA	TRBJ1-5	NA	TGCGCCAGCAGCCAAGGTTGGGGGGGCAGGGGAACCCCCCAGCATTTT	CASSQGWGGRGTPQHF
TRBV12-3/TRBV12-4	12	NA	TRBJ1-5	NA	TGTGCCAGCAGTTACGAAGATCAGCCCCAGCATTTT	CASSYEDQPQHF
TRBV6-5	13	NA	TRBJ2-2	NA	TGTGCCAGCAGTTACCCGGGGGTCGGGGAGCTGTTTTTT	CASSYPGVGELFF
TRBV3-1/TRBV3-2	13	NA	TRBJ2-7	NA	TGTGCCAGCAGCCATTGGACGCCCTACGAGCAGTACTTC	CASSHWTPYEQYF
TRBV30	14	NA	TRBJ1-6	NA	TGTGCCTGGAACTCGCAGGGTAGGAATTCACCCCTCCACTTT	CAWNSQGRNSPLHF
TRBV18	15	NA	TRBJ1-2	TRBD1	TGTGCCAGCTCACCAGGGACAGGGGGAATTTATGGCTACACCTTC	CASSPGTGGIYGYTF
TRBV10-3	15	few	TRBJ2-1	TRBD2	TGTGCCATTGCCGGACTAGGCCGCATGAGGGGTGAGCAGTTCTTC	CAIAGLGRMRGEQFF
TRBV7-2	14	NA	TRBJ1-6	NA	TGTGCCAGCAGCTCACCAGTCCAAGGCTCACCCCTCCACTTT	CASSSPVQGSPLHF
TRBV6-5	16	NA	TRBJ1-3	NA	TGTGCCAGCAGTTACTCACTGGGTTACTCTGGAAACACCATATATTTT	CASSYSLGYSGNTIYF
TRBV7-2	12	NA	TRBJ1-6	NA	TGTGCCAGCAGCGCCCGGGGGTCACCCCTCCACTTT	CASSARGSPLHF
TRBV19	14	NA	TRBJ2-4	NA	TGTGCCAGTAGTCCGCTAATGGGGGCGGTCATTCAGTACTTC	CASSPLMGAVIQYF
TRBV27	20	NA	TRBJ2-4	TRBD1	TGTGCCAGCAGTGCCAGACTCATGGACAGGGTGAGTAGCTTTAAAAACATTCAGTACTTC	CASSARLMDRVSSFKNIQYF
TRBV5-1	13	NA	TRBJ1-2	TRBD1	TGCGCCAGCAGCTCAGGGACAGGTTTTGGCTACACCTTC	CASSSGTGFGYTF
TRBV27	14	NA	TRBJ1-4	NA	TGTGCCAGCAGTTTCGGCAGGGCGGCTGAAAAACTGTTTTTT	CASSFGRAAEKLFF
TRBV2	18	NA	TRBJ2-2	NA	TGTGCCAGCAGTGAGGAGCGGGCAATCCCAAGGGGCACCGGGGAGCTGTTTTTT	CASSEERAIPRGTGELFF
TRBV6-5	13	NA	TRBJ1-2	NA	TGTGCCAGCAGTTACGACAGGAACTATGGCTACACCTTC	CASSYDRNYGYTF